The 25 T cell receptor beta chains listed next were all sequenced from one sample in a study of spatial heterogeneity in lung cancer. TCRdb reprocessed the 5' RACE reads via MiXCR and lists one record per CDR3 protein. The repertoire consists of about 36,000 distinct CDR3 sequences, with less than 8.5% occurring once and the leading ten covering approximately 29%. Time point indicated: sample taken at primary tumor resection. Specimen: PBMCs, collected at surgery. These receptors all come from a female donor with early-stage non-small cell lung cancer.

Ten or more counts support this clonotype. The V call is TRBV5-6, the J call TRBJ1-6; D not resolved. The V gene lost 0 bases and the J gene lost 8 bases, with 6 bases spanning the gap. The CDR3 loop spans 13 amino acids. Germline CDR1 reads SGHDT; CDR2 reads YYEEEE. This chain's CDR3 is CASSLVVDSPLHF. CDR3 DNA: TGTGCCAGCAGCTTGGTTGTGGATTCACCCCTCCACTTT.

This clonotype occurred a few times. This chain links TRBV9 with TRBJ1-2, with a tentative D call TRBD1 (5 bases). The CDR3 runs to 14 residues. From germline, CDR1 is SGDLS and CDR2 YYNGEE. V was trimmed by 2 bases and J by 3 bases, leaving 11 bases between them. The CDR3 loop reads CASSVSGRDYGYTF. The CDR3 nucleotides are TGTGCCAGCAGCGTTTCAGGGAGGGACTATGGCTACACCTTC. The whole variable domain, remainder taken from reference TRBV9 and TRBJ1-2, is DSGVTQTPKHLITATGQRVTLRCSPRSGDLSVYWYQQSLDQGLQFLIQYYNGEERAKGNILERFSAQQFPDLHSELNLSSLELGDSALYFCASSVSGRDYGYTFGSGTRLTVV.

The chain links TRBV11-2 to TRBJ2-1; 8 nucleotides match TRBD2. The CDR3 runs 17 residues. Germline V gene data show CDR1 as SGHAT and CDR2 as FQNNGV. The V segment lost 0 bases and the J segment 3 bases; nucleotides outside the gene matches: 7. The CDR3 protein is CASSLDSLAGLYNEQFF. The CDR3 DNA reads as TGTGCCAGCAGCTTAGATAGCCTAGCGGGCCTCTACAATGAGCAGTTCTTC.

The V call is TRBV18, the J call TRBJ2-7; D possibly corresponds to TRBD1 (5 bases). V was shortened by 4 bases and J by 0 bases, with 13 bases between the two germline ends. This CDR3 is built from 15 residues. CDR1 is KGHSH and CDR2 is LQKENI in the germline V gene. The CDR3: CASSRSGISSYEQYF. The CDR3 nucleotides read TGTGCCAGCTCACGGTCAGGGATTAGCTCCTACGAGCAGTACTTC.

Remarks on this clonotype: Relative to the germline gene, one junction end is altered; a read error may explain this. The rearrangement links TRBV7-4 to TRBJ2-3; 7 bases are shared with TRBD2. Germline CDR1 is SGHVT and CDR2 is SQSDAQ. The CDR3 runs to 13 residues. In DNA form, the CDR3 reads TGCGTCCCGACGGGGGGAAGAACAGATACGCAGTATTTT. It is translated as CVPTGGRTDTQYF.

The chain has TRBV4-1 and TRBJ2-7, with D tentatively TRBD1 or TRBD2 (7 bases each). V lost 4 bases to trimming and J lost 7 bases, with 20 bases between them. Per germline, CDR1 MGHRA and CDR2 YSYEKL. The CDR3 extends over 15 amino acids. The CDR3 DNA follows: TGCGCCAGCAGCCCCCAGGGGGGGTCCCCCGGGGAGCAGTACTTC. This codes for CASSPQGGSPGEQYF.

This clonotype was found a few times. V gene TRBV4-2 combines with J gene TRBJ1-6, with D uncertain. Germline V gene lookup returns CDR1 LGHNA and CDR2 YNFKEQ. The ends were cut back, 0 bases at V and 9 bases at J, with 15 bases in the middle. This CDR3 has 16 amino acids. CDR3 in DNA: TGTGCCAGCAGCCAAGATCGGACGGGCTCGGGTTCACCCCTCCACTTT. This translates into CASSQDRTGSGSPLHF.

This clonotype was found many times. The CDR3 DNA follows: TGCGCCAGCAGCTCCGGGACAGGGGGCGCCTCAGATACGCAGTATTTT. The encoded protein is CASSSGTGGASDTQYF. The genes are TRBV5-1 and TRBJ2-3, with TRBD1 matching 12 bases. The length of the CDR3 is 16 residues. Germline CDR1 SGHRS, CDR2 YFSETQ. The V gene end was trimmed by 3 bases and the J gene end by 4 bases; junction bases not matched to a gene: 6.

The sample holds many counts of this clonotype. The chain is built from TRBV20-1 and TRBJ2-7, with a possible D match to TRBD1 (5 bases). CDR1 DFQATT and CDR2 SNEGSKA come from the germline V gene (reference sequence). V lost 6 bases, J lost 0 bases, and 18 bases lay in between. The CDR3 extends over 15 amino acids. CDR3 sequence reads: CSALVHGHYSYEQYF. Written as DNA, the CDR3 is TGCAGTGCCCTAGTTCACGGACACTACTCCTACGAGCAGTACTTC.

This clonotype appeared many times. The chain carries TRBV19 and TRBJ2-1; possible D gene TRBD1, 6 bases. CDR3 size: 15 residues. The germline V and J ends were trimmed by 6 bases and 0 bases, with 12 bases remaining between them. From germline, CDR1 is LNHDA and CDR2 SQIVND (reference sequence). CDR3 region: CASRRRGGSYNEQFF. The CDR3 region has the DNA TGTGCCAGTAGGCGACGAGGGGGCTCCTACAATGAGCAGTTCTTC.

This clonotype was seen at least ten times. V is TRBV12-3 or TRBV12-4 and J is TRBJ1-5; D call uncertain. V gave up 1 base and J gave up 3 bases, with 1 base separating them. CDR3 size: 12 residues. DNA for the CDR3: TGTGCCAGCAGTTTAGACAATCAGCCCCAGCATTTT. It specifies CASSLDNQPQHF.

The chain uses TRBV15 and TRBJ1-2, with a weak D call TRBD1 (6 bases). There are 13 residues in the CDR3. Germline CDR1 LNHNV, CDR2 YYDKDF (reference sequence). Trimming cost V 3 bases and J 8 bases, with 13 bases left between them. The CDR3 DNA reads TGTGCCACCAGCAGCAACAGGGTCCTGGGCTACACCTTC. As protein: CATSSNRVLGYTF.

In its sample, this clonotype was seen many times. The chain employs TRBV20-1 and TRBJ2-1; 11 bases align to TRBD2. J gave up 2 bases and V 4 bases, and 1 base lay outside the gene matches. CDR3 size: 14 residues. Germline-derived CDR1 and CDR2 are DFQATT and SNEGSKA (reference sequence). Written as DNA, the CDR3 is TGCAGTGCTATAGCGGGAGGGCCCTACAATGAGCAGTTCTTC. It encodes CSAIAGGPYNEQFF.

Remarks on this clonotype: A much larger clonotype is one base distant, so this may be a read error. For the CDR3, the DNA is TGTGCCAGCAGCTTTTTGTCGGGGGGCACAGATACGCAGTATTTT. Translated: CASSFLSGGTDTQYF. This rearrangement joins TRBV11-3 to TRBJ2-3; perhaps TRBD2 as D (6 bases). There are 15 residues in the CDR3. Germline CDR1 is SGHNT and CDR2 is YENEEA. The V and J ends lost 3 bases and 1 base respectively, with 11 bases between them.

Ten or more counts support this clonotype. The gene calls are TRBV18 and TRBJ1-2, with D hard to call. CDR1 and CDR2 (germline): KGHSH, LQKENI. Trimming pared 3 bases from V and 0 bases from J, leaving 11 bases between. The CDR3 sequence is 15 residues long. CDR3: CASSPATDPNYGYTF. CDR3 DNA sequence: TGTGCCAGCTCACCGGCAACGGACCCTAACTATGGCTACACCTTC.

This clonotype was found many times. The chain couples TRBV7-9 to TRBJ2-5; TRBD2 matches 10 bases. CDR3 size: 14 residues. The V and J ends lost 5 bases and 3 bases, in that order; junction bases with no gene match: 3. The V gene's germline CDR1 is SEHNR and CDR2 FQNEAQ (reference sequence). For the CDR3, the DNA is TGTGCCAGCAGCCCTGGACTAGCGGAAGAGACCCAGTACTTC. Protein: CASSPGLAEETQYF.

This clonotype was seen ten or more times. V usage is TRBV18 and J usage is TRBJ2-3, with TRBD2 as a possible D gene (6 bases). The germline V and J ends were trimmed by 2 bases and 2 bases, with 14 bases remaining between them. Germline V CDR1 and CDR2: KGHSH, LQKENI. The CDR3 covers 16 residues. The CDR3 protein is CASSPFTGDLTDTQYF. CDR3 nucleotide sequence: TGTGCCAGCTCACCATTTACGGGGGACCTCACAGATACGCAGTATTTT. Supplemented by reference TRBV18 and TRBJ2-3, the full variable domain reads NAGVMQNPRHLVRRRGQEARLRCSPMKGHSHVYWYRQLPEEGLKFMVYLQKENIIDESGMPKERFSAEFPKEGPSILRIQQVVRGDSAAYFCASSPFTGDLTDTQYFGPGTRLTVL.

This clonotype was found many times. The CDR3 bases are TGCGCCAGCAGCCAAGCAAGACTAGCGGAATACGAGCAGTACTTC. Translated, it gives CASSQARLAEYEQYF. V gene TRBV4-3 combines with J gene TRBJ2-7; 9 bases map to TRBD2. This CDR3 has 15 amino acids. Trimming at V came to 1 base and at J to 4 bases, leaving 5 bases not matched to a gene. The V gene's germline CDR1 is LGHNA and CDR2 YSLEER.

This clonotype was seen many times. CDR3 residues: CASSVSPTYEQYF. CDR3 nucleotides: TGTGCCAGCAGTGTTAGCCCCACCTACGAGCAGTACTTC. This chain connects TRBV28 to TRBJ2-7; D is uncertain. Trimming took 5 bases from V and 2 from J, leaving 10 bases between them. The CDR3 has 13 residues. From germline, CDR1 is MDHEN and CDR2 SYDVKM. Full variable domain (rest looked up from reference TRBV28 and TRBJ2-7): DVKVTQSSRYLVKRTGEKVFLECVQDMDHENMFWYRQDPGLGLRLIYFSYDVKMKEKGDIPEGYSVSREKKERFSLILESASTNQTSMYLCASSVSPTYEQYFGPGTRLTVT.

This clonotype came up many times. The chain combines TRBV5-1 with TRBJ2-3; D possibly uses TRBD1 or TRBD2 (5 bases each). This CDR3 has 13 residues. V gave up 7 bases and J gave up 2 bases, with 11 bases separating them. CDR1 and CDR2 (germline): SGHRS, YFSETQ. CDR3 residues: CASSMGTTDTQYF. For the CDR3, the DNA is TGCGCCAGCTCTATGGGGACCACAGATACGCAGTATTTT. Full variable domain (missing parts from reference TRBV5-1 and TRBJ2-3): KAGVTQTPRYLIKTRGQQVTLSCSPISGHRSVSWYQQTPGQGLQFLFEYFSETQRNKGNFPGRFSGRQFSNSRSEMNVSTLELGDSALYLCASSMGTTDTQYFGPGTRLTVL.

This clonotype showed up many times. V usage is TRBV7-9 and J usage is TRBJ1-3, with TRBD1 matching over 7 bases. The CDR3 consists of 16 residues. The germline V gene has CDR1 SEHNR and CDR2 FQNEAQ (reference sequence). The trim removed 5 bases at V and 2 bases at J, leaving 9 bases unmatched. CDR3 coding DNA: TGTGCCAGCAGCCCAAGACAGGGTGAGCCTGGAAACACCATATATTTT. Protein: CASSPRQGEPGNTIYF.

Many counts were recorded for this clonotype. The CDR3 reads CASSLLYRAGLSPLHF. The CDR3 DNA reads TGTGCCAGCAGTTTGCTCTACAGGGCGGGGCTGAGTCCCCTCCACTTT. This sequence joins TRBV27 and TRBJ1-6; possibly TRBD1 for D (6 bases). Germline CDR1 MNHEY, CDR2 SMNVEV (reference sequence). V dropped 3 bases and J dropped 13 bases, with 22 bases sitting between them. The CDR3 has 16 amino acids.

This clonotype has a count of ten or more. The chain couples TRBV5-6 to TRBJ2-3; TRBD2 is a possible D gene (6 bases). CDR3 length: 16 amino acids. V lost 3 bases, J lost 5 bases, and 19 bases lay in between. Germline CDR1 SGHDT, CDR2 YYEEEE. DNA of the CDR3: TGTGCCAGCAGCTCTCCGGGACTGGGGATGAGAGATACGCAGTATTTT. Encoded protein: CASSSPGLGMRDTQYF.

The chain has TRBV7-2 and TRBJ2-1, with D possibly being TRBD1 (5 bases). The V end lost 6 bases, the J end lost 4 bases, and 10 bases lay between the germline ends. Germline V CDR1 and CDR2: SGHTA, FQGNSA. This CDR3 is 13 amino acids long. The chain's CDR3 is CASSLGLYNEQFF. Here the CDR3 DNA reads TGTGCCAGCAGTTTGGGGCTTTACAATGAGCAGTTCTTC.

This clonotype was recorded at least ten times. J is TRBJ2-4 and V is TRBV6-1, with 12 nucleotides matching TRBD2. V dropped 8 bases and J dropped 15; count of bases not matched to a gene: 23. Germline lookup yields CDR1 MNHNS and CDR2 SASEGT. There are 17 residues in the CDR3. DNA of the CDR3: TGTGCCAGCTCCAGACGGACTAGCGGGGACGGGTCCGGGATCGTGTACTTC. This sequence encodes CASSRRTSGDGSGIVYF.